This T cell receptor (beta chain) was captured by sequencing in a study of T cell clonotyping in hematopoietic cell transplantation. Assay used: immunoSEQ multiplex PCR; TCRdb lists only in-frame clones, some missing. The sample holds about 13,000 clones, roughly 92% seen once. In regard to this clone: The antigen is unknown.

Study-wide points: Few recipient clonotypes overlapped donors; over 95% were de novo at given depth.

Recipient blood drawn about 28 days pretransplant and days 30, 100, 180 after. The length of the CDR3 is 14 residues. Germline V gives CDR1 LNHDA, CDR2 SQIVND (reference sequence). V shed 7 bases and J 4 bases; nucleotides not matched to a gene: 7. Sequenced here: PBMCs, sampled 100 days after allogeneic stem cell transplant. The source of this sequence is a female patient aged 45-60 years who had an allogeneic stem cell transplant from an unrelated donor, so the T cells may come from the graft donor. Some clones in this sample may be carry-over from other donors' samples. The chain has TRBV19 and TRBJ2-3; 8 nucleotides match TRBD1. The CDR3 region is CASTVRQGSDTQYF. CDR3 DNA: TGTGCCAGTACTGTGAGACAGGGGTCAGATACGCAGTATTTT. The complete variable domain, with remaining parts taken from reference TRBV19 and TRBJ2-3, reads DGGITQSPKYLFRKEGQNVTLSCEQNLNHDAMYWYRQDPGQGLRLIYYSQIVNDFQKGDIAEGYSVSREKKESFPLTVTSAQKNPTAFYLCASTVRQGSDTQYFGPGTRLTVL.